In its sample, the clone carrying this TCR beta chain was seen many times. No antigen is known for it. This sample was taken from a study of T cells in Graves' hyperthyroidism and ophthalmopathy. TCR beta CDR3 sequences were amplified from RNA transcripts. HTBI primers were the set used in a first-round RT-PCR of the TCR CDR3. TCRdb redid the calling of the multiplex PCR reads with MiXCR, one entry per CDR3 protein. The repertoire has some 690,000 distinct CDR3 sequences, 17% of them found once; the top ten carry roughly a sixth. Diagnosing involved the use of clinical symptoms, serum thyroxine and TRAb, thyroid ultrasound and orbital computed tomography. Using around 10 ml of fresh peripheral blood, PBMCs were prepared. V was pared by 6 bases and J by 2 bases, with 9 bases between. CDR1 and CDR2 from the germline V gene are MNHEY and SMNVEV (reference sequence). The CDR3 is 13 amino acids. General observations from the study: Most thyroid clonotypes that were expanded above 0.001 also turned up in blood.

This sequence joins TRBV27 and TRBJ2-3; D ambiguous. This TCR was sampled from a man aged 45-65 years with Graves' hyperthyroidism. Sample: blood. Written as DNA, the CDR3 is TGTGCCAGCAGCCGTCACGACACAGATACGCAGTATTTT. As protein: CASSRHDTDTQYF.